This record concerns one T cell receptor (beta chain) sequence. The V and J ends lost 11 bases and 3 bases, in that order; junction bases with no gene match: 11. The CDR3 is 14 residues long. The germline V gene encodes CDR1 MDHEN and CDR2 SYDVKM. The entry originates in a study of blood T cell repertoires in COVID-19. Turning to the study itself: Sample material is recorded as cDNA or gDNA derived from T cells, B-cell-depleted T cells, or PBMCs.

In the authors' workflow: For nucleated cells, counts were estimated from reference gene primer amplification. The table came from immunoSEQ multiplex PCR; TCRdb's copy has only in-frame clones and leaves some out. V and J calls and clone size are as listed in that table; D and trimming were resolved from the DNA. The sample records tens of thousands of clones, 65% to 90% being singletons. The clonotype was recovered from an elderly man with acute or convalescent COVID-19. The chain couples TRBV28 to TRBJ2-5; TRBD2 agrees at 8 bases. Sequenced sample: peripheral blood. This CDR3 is CAVYSGGLKETQYF. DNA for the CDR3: TGTGCCGTTTATTCGGGGGGGCTAAAAGAGACCCAGTACTTC. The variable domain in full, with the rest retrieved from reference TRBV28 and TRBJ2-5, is DVKVTQSSRYLVKRTGEKVFLECVQDMDHENMFWYRQDPGLGLRLIYFSYDVKMKEKGDIPEGYSVSREKKERFSLILESASTNQTSMYLCAVYSGGLKETQYFGPGTRLLVL.